This T cell receptor (beta chain) was identified during a study of T cells in Graves' hyperthyroidism and ophthalmopathy. This clonotype was observed many times. The CDR3 length is 17 residues. The germline CDR1 and CDR2 sequences are MDHEN and SYDVKM. The V end was cut by 5 bases, the J end by 0 bases, with 20 bases between. RNA transcripts were the template for amplifying TCR beta CDR3 regions. HTBI primers were used for first-round RT-PCR of the TCR CDR3. TCRdb processed the multiplex PCR reads anew with MiXCR; each CDR3 protein has one entry. This table holds fewer than 700,000 distinct CDR3 sequences, around 16% found once.

The material sequenced was blood. The clonotype was recovered from a woman between 25 and 40 years old with Graves' hyperthyroidism. This chain joins TRBV28 and TRBJ2-7, with D perhaps given as TRBD1 or TRBD2 (7 bases each). CDR3 protein: CASSIPGGGRGSYEQYF. In nucleotides, the CDR3 is TGTGCCAGCAGTATCCCAGGGGGGGGGAGAGGCTCCTACGAGCAGTACTTC. The entire variable domain, with the rest obtained from reference TRBV28 and TRBJ2-7, is as follows: DVKVTQSSRYLVKRTGEKVFLECVQDMDHENMFWYRQDPGLGLRLIYFSYDVKMKEKGDIPEGYSVSREKKERFSLILESASTNQTSMYLCASSIPGGGRGSYEQYFGPGTRLTVT.